One and the same sample provided the 16 T cell receptor beta chains below, sequenced in a study of PD-1 blockade in classical Hodgkin lymphoma. Following autologous stem cell transplantation, relapse occurred in every patient, and exposure to brentuximab vedotin varied. Here immunoSEQ multiplex PCR was the method, and the copy in TCRdb shows in-frame clones only, minus some. The table lists almost 100,000 clones, roughly 92% of them singletons. Sequenced here: peripheral blood mononuclear cells (PBMCs), sampled at baseline. All receptors come from a human donor with classical Hodgkin lymphoma.

The V and J genes are TRBV27 and TRBJ2-7, with 12 nucleotides matching TRBD1. CDR1 is MNHEY, CDR2 SMNVEV, per germline (reference sequence). The CDR3 is made up of 19 amino acids. The trim removed 0 bases at V and 5 bases at J, leaving 14 bases unmatched. CDR3 sequence: CASSLSIGRGTGGYDEQYF. The CDR3 nucleotides are TGTGCCAGCAGTTTATCGATCGGAAGAGGGACAGGGGGCTATGACGAGCAGTACTTC.

This clone appeared once. The chain employs TRBV5-1 and TRBJ2-1; 9 positions match TRBD2. CDR1 SGHRS and CDR2 YFSETQ come from the germline V gene. The CDR3 totals 14 residues. Trimming took 0 bases from V and 7 from J; bases not matched to a gene: 2. CDR3 amino acids: CASSLVAGGNEQFF. Here the CDR3 DNA reads TGCGCCAGCAGCTTGGTCGCGGGGGGGAATGAGCAGTTCTTC.

CDR3 amino acids: CASRRGSNTGELFF. CDR3 nucleotide sequence: TGTGCCAGCAGACGGGGGTCGAACACCGGGGAGCTGTTTTTT. The chain employs TRBV13 and TRBJ2-2; weak D call: TRBD2 (6 bases). The germline V gene has CDR1 PRHDT and CDR2 FYEKMQ (reference sequence). This CDR3 is built from 14 residues. The V and J ends lost 6 bases and 0 bases respectively, with 8 bases between them. The whole variable domain, remainder taken from reference TRBV13 and TRBJ2-2, is AAGVIQSPRHLIKEKRETATLKCYPIPRHDTVYWYQQGPGQDPQFLISFYEKMQSDKGSIPDRFSAQQFSDYHSELNMSSLELGDSALYFCASRRGSNTGELFFGEGSRLTVL.

This clone was observed once. This chain connects TRBV5-6 to TRBJ1-2; D is ambiguous. Germline-derived CDR1 and CDR2 are SGHDT and YYEEEE. The CDR3 has 14 amino acids. Trimming left V 0 bases short and J 4 bases short, with 10 bases between. The CDR3 sequence: CASSLVDSGYGYTF. Here the CDR3 DNA reads TGTGCCAGCAGCTTGGTCGATTCAGGCTATGGCTACACCTTC.

V usage is TRBV5-1 and J usage is TRBJ2-3; D might be TRBD1 (5 bases). In germline, CDR1 is SGHRS, CDR2 YFSETQ. Trimming took off 1 base at V and 1 base at J, with 13 bases between the two ends. CDR3 size: 16 residues. The CDR3 spells CASSLMAVRGTDTQYF. In DNA, the CDR3 is TGCGCCAGCAGCTTGATGGCGGTCAGGGGCACAGATACGCAGTATTTT.

The chain has TRBV30 and TRBJ2-7; D not certain. The CDR3 runs 11 residues. The germline CDR1 and CDR2 sequences are GTSNPN and SVGIG (reference sequence). Trimming removed 5 bases at V and 5 bases at J, with 10 bases between. CDR3 protein: CAWGPSHEQYF. The CDR3 DNA follows: TGTGCCTGGGGGCCAAGCCACGAGCAGTACTTC.

The CDR3 loop reads CASSPLPSASGNNEQFF. Written as DNA, the CDR3 is TGTGCCAGCTCACCCCTCCCCAGTGCTAGCGGAAACAATGAGCAGTTCTTC. The rearrangement uses TRBV18 and TRBJ2-1, with 7 bases that match TRBD2. The junction had 13 bases not matched to a gene; V was cut back by 3 bases and J by 5 bases. The CDR3 has 17 amino acids. Germline lookup yields CDR1 KGHSH and CDR2 LQKENI.

The CDR3 nucleotides are TGTGCCAGCAGCTCGGCAGGGGACAGGGGATATTGGGTCGAGACCCAGTACTTC. The encoded protein is CASSSAGDRGYWVETQYF. V usage is TRBV5-5 and J usage is TRBJ2-5; 10 positions match TRBD1. Trimming took 3 bases from V and 5 from J; bases not matched to a gene: 16. The CDR3 has 18 amino acids. CDR1 is SGHKS, CDR2 YYEKEE, per germline (reference sequence).

The chain is built from TRBV9 and TRBJ2-2, with 7 positions matching TRBD2. The J segment lost 5 bases and the V segment lost 0 bases, leaving 7 bases of the junction unmatched. Germline-derived CDR1 and CDR2 are SGDLS and YYNGEE. CDR3 size: 16 residues. The CDR3 spells CASSVAPSGVTGELFF. The CDR3, as DNA: TGTGCCAGCAGCGTAGCGCCTAGCGGAGTTACCGGGGAGCTGTTTTTT.

V gene TRBV4-1 combines with J gene TRBJ2-3, with 7 nucleotides matching TRBD2. Germline-derived CDR1 and CDR2 are MGHRA and YSYEKL. This CDR3 comprises 17 residues. V dropped 2 bases and J dropped 7; count of bases not matched to a gene: 15. Here the CDR3 DNA reads TGCGCCAGCAGCCAACCTGGCCTAGCGGACCCCCCCCATACGCAGTATTTT. It translates to CASSQPGLADPPHTQYF.

The chain has TRBV11-2 and TRBJ2-2; 7 bases agree with TRBD2. This CDR3 spans 16 amino acids. The V and J ends lost 5 bases and 0 bases, in that order; junction bases with no gene match: 6. The germline V gene has CDR1 SGHAT and CDR2 FQNNGV. The CDR3 protein is CASSDTSVSNTGELFF. The CDR3 nucleotides read TGTGCCAGCAGCGATACTAGCGTATCGAACACCGGGGAGCTGTTTTTT.

The CDR3: CASNLPGQGSGANVLTF. The CDR3 nucleotides are TGTGCCAGTAACCTACCGGGACAGGGGTCTGGGGCCAACGTCCTGACTTTC. The chain is built from TRBV19 and TRBJ2-6; 10 positions match TRBD1. After removal of 7 bases from V and 1 base from J, the junction contained 7 bases not matched to a gene. The CDR3 runs 17 residues. Looked up from germline, CDR1 is LNHDA and CDR2 is SQIVND (reference sequence).

The V and J genes are TRBV25-1 and TRBJ2-1, with a possible D match to TRBD1 (6 bases). This CDR3 is built from 14 residues. Germline CDR1 is MGHDK and CDR2 is SYGVNS. Trimming pared 2 bases from V and 3 bases from J, leaving 8 bases between. DNA for the CDR3: TGTGCCAGCAGTGAAGGGGGCTACTACAATGAGCAGTTCTTC. It specifies CASSEGGYYNEQFF.

V is TRBV27 and J is TRBJ2-1; D may be TRBD2 (6 bases). CDR3 length: 13 residues. Trimming left V 7 bases short and J 6 bases short, with 13 bases between. Germline CDR1 is MNHEY and CDR2 is SMNVEV (reference sequence). Here the CDR3 DNA reads TGTGCCAGCACCCACCTGGGGGGCAATGAGCAGTTCTTC. Residues: CASTHLGGNEQFF.

V gene TRBV6-5 combines with J gene TRBJ2-5, with 8 bases matching TRBD1. The V gene's germline CDR1 is MNHEY and CDR2 SVGAGI. The CDR3 is 13 amino acids. V lost 11 bases, J lost 6 bases, and 11 bases stayed unmatched. The CDR3, as DNA: TGTGCCTCGAAACGGACAGGGCTGAAGACCCAGTACTTC. It translates to CASKRTGLKTQYF.

The chain couples TRBV7-2 to TRBJ2-5, with D uncertain. Trimming took 1 base from V and 5 from J, leaving 8 bases between them. The CDR3 contains 13 residues. Germline CDR1 SGHTA, CDR2 FQGNSA. The chain's CDR3 is CASSLGGWETQYF. The CDR3 coding sequence is TGTGCCAGCAGCTTAGGGGGTTGGGAGACCCAGTACTTC.